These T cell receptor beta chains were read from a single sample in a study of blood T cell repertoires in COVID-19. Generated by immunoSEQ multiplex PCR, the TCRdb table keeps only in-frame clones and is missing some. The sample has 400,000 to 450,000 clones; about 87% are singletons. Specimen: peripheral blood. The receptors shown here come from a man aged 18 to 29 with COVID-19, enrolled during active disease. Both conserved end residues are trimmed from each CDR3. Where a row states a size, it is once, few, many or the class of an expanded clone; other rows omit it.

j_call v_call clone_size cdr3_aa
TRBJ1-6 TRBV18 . ASSRDRVNSPLH
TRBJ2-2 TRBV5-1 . ASAPGLAGGITGELF
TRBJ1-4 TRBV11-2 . ASSSGTFNEKLF
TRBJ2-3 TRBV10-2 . ASSERKRGTGDTQY
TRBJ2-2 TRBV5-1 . ASSEGVNTGELF
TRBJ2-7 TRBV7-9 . ASSVAGGPDEQY
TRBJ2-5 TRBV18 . ASSPAREGQY
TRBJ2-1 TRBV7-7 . ASSPGLAGDEQF
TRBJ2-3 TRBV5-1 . ASSAAGLHTDTQY
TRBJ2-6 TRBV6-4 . ASSDPGSGANVLT
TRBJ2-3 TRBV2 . ASVQLAAPPADTQY
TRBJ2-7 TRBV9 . ASSPGLTAYEQY
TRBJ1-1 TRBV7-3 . ASSLDGTGAPKRAF
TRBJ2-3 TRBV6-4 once ASSASGDTDTQY
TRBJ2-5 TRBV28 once ASSLSDRIPQY
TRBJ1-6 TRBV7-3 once ASSLGGGSYNSPLH
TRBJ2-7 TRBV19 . ASSMTGTEQY
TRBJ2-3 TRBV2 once ASSLDTTSTDTQY
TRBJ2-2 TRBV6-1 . ASSEALRLAGELF
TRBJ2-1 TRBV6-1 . ASSEAWTGIYNEQF
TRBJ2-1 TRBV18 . ASSPPFGVVSYNEQF
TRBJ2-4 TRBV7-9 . ASSSGDLKNIQY
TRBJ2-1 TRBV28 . ASSLRLAGVYNEQF
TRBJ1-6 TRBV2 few ASKQGNSPLH
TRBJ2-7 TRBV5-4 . ASSSTGGRVSEQY
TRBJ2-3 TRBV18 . ASSPPGVAGGHTDTQY
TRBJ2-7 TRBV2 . ASIFTGVTTNEQY
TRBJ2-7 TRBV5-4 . ASSVAGGAYEQY
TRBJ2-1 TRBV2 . ASIAWTSGGDTNEQF
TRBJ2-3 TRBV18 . ASSPGQGVADTQY
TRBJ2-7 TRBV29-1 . SVDGAGSDTDSYEQY
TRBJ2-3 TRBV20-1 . SAFYRGAQY